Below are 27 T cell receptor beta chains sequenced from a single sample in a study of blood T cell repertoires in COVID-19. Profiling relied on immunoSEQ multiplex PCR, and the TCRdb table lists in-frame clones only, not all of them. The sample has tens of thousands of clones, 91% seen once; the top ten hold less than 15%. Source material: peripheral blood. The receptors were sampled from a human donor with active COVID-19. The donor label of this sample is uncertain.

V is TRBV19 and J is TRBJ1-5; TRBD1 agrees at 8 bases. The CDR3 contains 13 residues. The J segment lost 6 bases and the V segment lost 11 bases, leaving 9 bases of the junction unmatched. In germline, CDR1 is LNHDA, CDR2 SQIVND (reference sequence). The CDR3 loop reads CAVRGRIAQPQHF. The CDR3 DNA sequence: TGTGCCGTCAGGGGGCGAATAGCTCAGCCCCAGCATTTT.

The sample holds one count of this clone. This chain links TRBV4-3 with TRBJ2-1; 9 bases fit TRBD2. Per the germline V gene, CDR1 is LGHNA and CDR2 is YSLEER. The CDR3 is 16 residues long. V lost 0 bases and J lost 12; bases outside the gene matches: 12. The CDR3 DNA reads TGCGCCAGCAGCCAAGATCGCGCGGGAGGGGGCGACGGGCAGTTCTTC. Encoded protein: CASSQDRAGGGDGQFF.

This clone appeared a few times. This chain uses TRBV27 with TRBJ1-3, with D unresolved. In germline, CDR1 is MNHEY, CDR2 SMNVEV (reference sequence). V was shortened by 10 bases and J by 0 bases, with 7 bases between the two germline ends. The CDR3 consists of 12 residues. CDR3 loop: CATESSGNTIYF. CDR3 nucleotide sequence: TGTGCCACCGAGAGCTCTGGAAACACCATATATTTT.

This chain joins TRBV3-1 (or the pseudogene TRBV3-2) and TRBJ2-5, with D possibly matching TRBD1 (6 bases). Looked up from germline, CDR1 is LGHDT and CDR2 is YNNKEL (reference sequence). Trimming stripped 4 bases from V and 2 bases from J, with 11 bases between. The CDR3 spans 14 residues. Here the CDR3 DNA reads TGTGCCAGCAGCCCCCTGGACAGACAAGAGACCCAGTACTTC. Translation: CASSPLDRQETQYF.

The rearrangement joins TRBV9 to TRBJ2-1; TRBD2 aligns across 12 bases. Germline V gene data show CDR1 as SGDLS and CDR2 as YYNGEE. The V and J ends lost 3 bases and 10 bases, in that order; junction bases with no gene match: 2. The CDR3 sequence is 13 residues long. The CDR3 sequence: CASSGGTSGEQFF. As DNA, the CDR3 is TGTGCCAGCAGCGGGGGGACTAGCGGGGAGCAGTTCTTC.

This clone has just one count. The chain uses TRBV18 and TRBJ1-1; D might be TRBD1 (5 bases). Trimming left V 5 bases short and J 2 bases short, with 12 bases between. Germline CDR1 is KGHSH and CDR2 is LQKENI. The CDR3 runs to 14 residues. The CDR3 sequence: CASSSGLGNTEAFF. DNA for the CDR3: TGTGCCAGCTCATCGGGACTAGGTAACACTGAAGCTTTCTTT.

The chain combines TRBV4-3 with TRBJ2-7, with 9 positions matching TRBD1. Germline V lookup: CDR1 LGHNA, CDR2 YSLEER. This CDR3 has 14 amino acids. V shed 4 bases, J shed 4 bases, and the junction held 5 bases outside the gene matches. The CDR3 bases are TGCGCCAGCAGCCCGACAGGGGGGGAGTACGAGCAGTACTTC. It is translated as CASSPTGGEYEQYF.

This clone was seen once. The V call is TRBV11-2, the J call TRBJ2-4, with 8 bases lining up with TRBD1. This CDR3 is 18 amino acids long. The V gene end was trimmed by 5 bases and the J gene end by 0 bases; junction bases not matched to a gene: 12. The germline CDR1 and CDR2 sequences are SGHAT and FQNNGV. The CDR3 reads CASSDPDRGNLAKNIQYF. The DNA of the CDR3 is TGTGCCAGCAGCGACCCTGACAGGGGCAATCTAGCCAAAAACATTCAGTACTTC. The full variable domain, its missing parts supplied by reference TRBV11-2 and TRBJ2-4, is EAGVAQSPRYKIIEKRQSVAFWCNPISGHATLYWYQQILGQGPKLLIQFQNNGVVDDSQLPKDRFSAERLKGVDSTLKIQPAKLEDSAVYLCASSDPDRGNLAKNIQYFGAGTRLSVL.

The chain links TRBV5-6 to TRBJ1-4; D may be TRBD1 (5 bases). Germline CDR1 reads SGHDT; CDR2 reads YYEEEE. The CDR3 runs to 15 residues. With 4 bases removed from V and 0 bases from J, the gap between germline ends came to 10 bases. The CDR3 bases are TGTGCCAGCAGCGGTACAGGTGCAACTAATGAAAAACTGTTTTTT. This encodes CASSGTGATNEKLFF.

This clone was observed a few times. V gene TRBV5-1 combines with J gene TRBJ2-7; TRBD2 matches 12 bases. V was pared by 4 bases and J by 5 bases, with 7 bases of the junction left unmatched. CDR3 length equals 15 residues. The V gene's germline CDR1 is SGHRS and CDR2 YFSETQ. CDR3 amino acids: CASSRQTSGSNEQYF. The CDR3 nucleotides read TGCGCCAGCAGCCGGCAGACTAGCGGGAGCAACGAGCAGTACTTC.

The CDR3 DNA reads as TGTGCCAGCAGTCCATCCAATCAGCCCCAGCATTTT. Protein product: CASSPSNQPQHF. V usage is TRBV28 and J usage is TRBJ1-5; D gene ambiguous. V shed 5 bases and J shed 3 bases, with 5 bases lying between them. CDR3 length: 12 amino acids. Germline V gene sequence: CDR1 MDHEN, CDR2 SYDVKM.

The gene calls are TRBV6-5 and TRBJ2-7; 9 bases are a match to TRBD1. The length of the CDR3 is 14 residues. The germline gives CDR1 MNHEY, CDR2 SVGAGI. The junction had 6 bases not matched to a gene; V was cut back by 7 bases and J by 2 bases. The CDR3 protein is CASKSGTGTYEQYF. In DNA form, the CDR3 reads TGTGCCAGCAAATCTGGGACAGGGACCTACGAGCAGTACTTC.

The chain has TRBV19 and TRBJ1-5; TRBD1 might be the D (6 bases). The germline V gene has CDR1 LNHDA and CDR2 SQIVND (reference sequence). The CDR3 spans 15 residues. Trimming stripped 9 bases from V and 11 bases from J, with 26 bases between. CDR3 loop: CARTHPGHAIEAQHF. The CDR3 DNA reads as TGTGCCAGGACACATCCGGGACACGCAATCGAGGCCCAGCATTTT.

The CDR3: CASSFGPGANEKLFF. The CDR3 bases are TGTGCCAGCAGCTTTGGGCCAGGGGCTAATGAAAAACTGTTTTTT. This chain connects TRBV7-8 to TRBJ1-4, with D possibly being TRBD1 (6 bases). Trimming took 3 bases from V and 3 from J, leaving 11 bases between them. There are 15 residues in the CDR3. Germline-derived CDR1 and CDR2 are SGHVS and FQNEAQ.

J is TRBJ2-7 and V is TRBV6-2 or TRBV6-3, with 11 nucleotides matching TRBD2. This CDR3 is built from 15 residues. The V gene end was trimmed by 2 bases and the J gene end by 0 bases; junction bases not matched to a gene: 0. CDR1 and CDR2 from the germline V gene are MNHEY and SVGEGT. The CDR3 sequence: CASSYLAGGSYEQYF. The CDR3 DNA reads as TGTGCCAGCAGTTACCTAGCGGGAGGCTCCTACGAGCAGTACTTC.

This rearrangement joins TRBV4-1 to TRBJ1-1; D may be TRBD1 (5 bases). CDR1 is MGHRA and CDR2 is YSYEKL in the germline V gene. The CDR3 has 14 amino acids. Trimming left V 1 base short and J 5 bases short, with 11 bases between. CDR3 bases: TGCGCCAGCAGCCAAGCAGGGTCGGTGACTGAAGCTTTCTTT. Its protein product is CASSQAGSVTEAFF.

The chain's CDR3 is CASSVYLPSGQGSPLHF. The CDR3 DNA follows: TGTGCCAGCAGCGTATACCTCCCGTCAGGGCAAGGTTCACCCCTCCACTTT. The rearrangement joins TRBV9 to TRBJ1-6, with D possibly TRBD1 on 5 matching bases. Germline CDR1 is SGDLS and CDR2 is YYNGEE. V gave up 1 base and J gave up 9 bases, with 20 bases separating them. The CDR3 is 17 amino acids. Drawing the rest from reference TRBV9 and TRBJ1-6, the complete variable domain is DSGVTQTPKHLITATGQRVTLRCSPRSGDLSVYWYQQSLDQGLQFLIQYYNGEERAKGNILERFSAQQFPDLHSELNLSSLELGDSALYFCASSVYLPSGQGSPLHFGNGTRLTVT.

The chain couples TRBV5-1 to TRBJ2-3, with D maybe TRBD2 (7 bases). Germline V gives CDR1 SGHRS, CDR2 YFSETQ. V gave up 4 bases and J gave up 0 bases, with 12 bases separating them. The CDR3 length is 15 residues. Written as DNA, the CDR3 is TGCGCCAGCAGCCCGGGGGGCGGTAGCACAGATACGCAGTATTTT. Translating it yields CASSPGGGSTDTQYF.

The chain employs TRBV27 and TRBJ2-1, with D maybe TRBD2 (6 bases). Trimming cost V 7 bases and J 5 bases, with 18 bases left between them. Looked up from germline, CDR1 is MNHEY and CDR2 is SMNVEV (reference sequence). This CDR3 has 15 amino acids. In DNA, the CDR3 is TGTGCCAGCACTCCTGCGGGACTTCGGAACAATGAGCAGTTCTTC. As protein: CASTPAGLRNNEQFF.

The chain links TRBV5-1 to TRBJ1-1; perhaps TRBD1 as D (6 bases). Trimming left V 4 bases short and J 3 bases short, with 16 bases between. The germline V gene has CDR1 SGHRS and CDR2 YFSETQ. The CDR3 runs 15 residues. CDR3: CASSPSQGPHTEAFF. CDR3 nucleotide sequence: TGCGCCAGCAGCCCCTCACAGGGTCCGCACACTGAAGCTTTCTTT.

As DNA, the CDR3 is TGTGCCAGCAAGGTCGGGGGCACTGAAGCTTTCTTT. Amino acids: CASKVGGTEAFF. The genes are TRBV2 and TRBJ1-1; weak D call: TRBD1 (5 bases). CDR1 SNHLY and CDR2 FYNNEI come from the germline V gene. The CDR3 is made up of 12 amino acids. The V end lost 7 bases, the J end lost 4 bases, and 10 bases lay between the germline ends.

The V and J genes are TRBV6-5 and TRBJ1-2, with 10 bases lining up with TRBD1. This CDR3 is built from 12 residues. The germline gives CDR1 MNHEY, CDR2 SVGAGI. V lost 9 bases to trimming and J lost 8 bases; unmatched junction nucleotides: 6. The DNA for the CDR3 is TGTGCCAGTCTAGACAGGGGGCTAGGCTACACCTTC. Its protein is CASLDRGLGYTF.

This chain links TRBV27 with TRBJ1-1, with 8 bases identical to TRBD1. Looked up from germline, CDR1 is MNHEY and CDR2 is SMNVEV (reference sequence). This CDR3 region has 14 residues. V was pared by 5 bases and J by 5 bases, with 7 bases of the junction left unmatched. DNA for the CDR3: TGTGCCAGCAGTCCGCGCAGGGGGCGTACTGAAGCTTTCTTT. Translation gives CASSPRRGRTEAFF.

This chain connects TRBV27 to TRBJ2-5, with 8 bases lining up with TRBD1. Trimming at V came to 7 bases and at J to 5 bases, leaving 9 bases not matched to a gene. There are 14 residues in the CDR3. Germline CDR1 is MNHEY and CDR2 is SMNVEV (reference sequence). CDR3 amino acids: CASTPQGAGETQYF. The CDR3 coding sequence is TGTGCCAGCACCCCCCAGGGGGCCGGGGAGACCCAGTACTTC.

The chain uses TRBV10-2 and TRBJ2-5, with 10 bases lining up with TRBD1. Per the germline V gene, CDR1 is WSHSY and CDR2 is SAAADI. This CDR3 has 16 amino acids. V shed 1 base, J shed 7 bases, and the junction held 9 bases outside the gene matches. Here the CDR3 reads CASSELVTGGAGTQYF. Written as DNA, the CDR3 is TGCGCCAGCAGTGAGTTGGTGACAGGGGGCGCGGGGACCCAGTACTTC.

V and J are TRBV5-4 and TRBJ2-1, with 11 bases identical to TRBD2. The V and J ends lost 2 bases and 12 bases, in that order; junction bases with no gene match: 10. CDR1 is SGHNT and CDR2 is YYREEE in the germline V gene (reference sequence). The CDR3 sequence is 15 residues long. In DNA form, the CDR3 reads TGTGCCAGCAGCTTCCCCGGGACTAGCGGACAGGGGCAGTTCTTC. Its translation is CASSFPGTSGQGQFF.

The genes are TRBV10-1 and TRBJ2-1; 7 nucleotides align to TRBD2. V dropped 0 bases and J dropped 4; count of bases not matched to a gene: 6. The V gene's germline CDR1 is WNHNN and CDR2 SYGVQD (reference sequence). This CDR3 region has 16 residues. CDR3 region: CASSESTGTNYNEQFF. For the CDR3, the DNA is TGCGCCAGCAGTGAGTCTACCGGGACTAATTACAATGAGCAGTTCTTC.